The next 9 T cell receptor beta chains were all read from a single sample in a study of T cell responses to AZD1222 COVID-19 vaccine. Sequencing used immunoSEQ multiplex PCR; TCRdb keeps in-frame clones, though not all of them. The table has about 83,000 clones, around 87% seen once. Source: peripheral blood, taken on day 0 of MenACWY control vaccination. These receptors all stem from an adult in good health.

This chain joins TRBV10-1 and TRBJ1-5; no clear D. CDR3 length: 13 residues. Germline V lookup: CDR1 WNHNN, CDR2 SYGVQD (reference sequence). With 1 base removed from V and 2 bases from J, the gap between germline ends came to 3 bases. The CDR3, as DNA: TGCGCCAGCAGTGAGTGGGGCAATCAGCCCCAGCATTTT. Translated, it gives CASSEWGNQPQHF.

The chain has TRBV18 and TRBJ1-2; perhaps TRBD1 as D (5 bases). Trimming cost V 4 bases and J 4 bases, with 16 bases left between them. CDR3 length: 15 amino acids. CDR1 is KGHSH, CDR2 LQKENI, per germline. CDR3 DNA: TGTGCCAGCTCACTAGGGCCGGGGCGGTCCTATGGCTACACCTTC. Translating it yields CASSLGPGRSYGYTF.

This clone was seen only once. This chain uses TRBV19 with TRBJ1-5; no clear D. Germline V CDR1 and CDR2: LNHDA, SQIVND (reference sequence). The CDR3 has 16 residues. Trimming stripped 6 bases from V and 0 bases from J, with 15 bases between. CDR3 residues: CASRPGLSFSNQPQHF. The CDR3 DNA sequence: TGTGCCAGTAGACCGGGCCTTTCTTTTAGCAATCAGCCCCAGCATTTT.

The rearrangement joins TRBV6-6 to TRBJ1-1; D might be TRBD1 (5 bases). Per germline, CDR1 MNHNY and CDR2 SVGAGI (reference sequence). There are 14 residues in the CDR3. The V end was cut by 4 bases, the J end by 5 bases, with 14 bases between. CDR3 amino acids: CASSLRQMETEAFF. CDR3 DNA sequence: TGTGCCAGCAGTTTGCGACAGATGGAAACTGAAGCTTTCTTT.

V is TRBV9 and J is TRBJ1-3; 7 nucleotides line up with TRBD1. Germline values: CDR1 SGDLS, CDR2 YYNGEE. This CDR3 is built from 17 residues. V was clipped by 5 bases and J by 4 bases; unmatched bases: 15. The CDR3 DNA reads as TGTGCCAGCAGTTTATCCTTAACAGGGGAGGTCGGAAACACCATATATTTT. Amino acid sequence: CASSLSLTGEVGNTIYF. Supplemented by reference TRBV9 and TRBJ1-3, the full variable domain reads DSGVTQTPKHLITATGQRVTLRCSPRSGDLSVYWYQQSLDQGLQFLIQYYNGEERAKGNILERFSAQQFPDLHSELNLSSLELGDSALYFCASSLSLTGEVGNTIYFGEGSWLTVV.

This chain joins TRBV6-5 and TRBJ1-6; 9 nucleotides align to TRBD1. This CDR3 spans 15 amino acids. The junction had 8 bases not matched to a gene; V was cut back by 5 bases and J by 9 bases. The germline CDR1 and CDR2 sequences are MNHEY and SVGAGI. Here the CDR3 reads CASSPEDRGPSPLHF. In DNA form, the CDR3 reads TGTGCCAGCAGTCCCGAGGACAGGGGACCTTCACCCCTCCACTTT.

The rearrangement uses TRBV3-1 (or the pseudogene TRBV3-2) and TRBJ2-3; D not resolved. The germline V gene encodes CDR1 LGHDT and CDR2 YNNKEL (reference sequence). The CDR3 spans 15 residues. Trimming took 3 bases from V and 1 from J, leaving 11 bases between them. CDR3 protein: CASSHGQWGTDTQYF. In DNA, the CDR3 is TGTGCCAGCAGCCACGGGCAGTGGGGCACAGATACGCAGTATTTT.

This chain uses TRBV27 with TRBJ1-1, with 7 bases identical to TRBD1. The CDR3 spans 15 residues. The V gene end was trimmed by 6 bases and the J gene end by 6 bases; junction bases not matched to a gene: 13. Germline CDR1 and CDR2: MNHEY and SMNVEV (reference sequence). In nucleotides, the CDR3 is TGTGCCAGCAGGCCCAACAGGGGCATGAGGTCTGAAGCTTTCTTT. Protein sequence: CASRPNRGMRSEAFF.

The chain employs TRBV5-4 and TRBJ2-5; D uncertain. With 0 bases removed from V and 4 bases from J, the gap between germline ends came to 10 bases. CDR3 length: 14 amino acids. The germline gives CDR1 SGHNT, CDR2 YYREEE (reference sequence). The CDR3 sequence: CASSLGSPGETQYF. CDR3 nucleotide sequence: TGTGCCAGCAGCTTGGGGTCCCCCGGAGAGACCCAGTACTTC.